This T cell receptor (beta chain) was observed in a study of post-analysis software for immune sequencing data. Carried by the TCR beta cDNA libraries were unique molecular identifiers. Out of roughly 0.95 to 11 million T cells, about 510,000 cDNA molecules were generated. MiXCR, applied by TCRdb to the PCR reads, yields one record per CDR3 protein. The sample yields 700,000 to 800,000 distinct CDR3 sequences, 25% to 30% seen once. This clonotype has only a few counts. No antigen is known for it. General observations from the study: Compared with controls, patients showed significantly lower normalized Chao1 diversity.

Source material: blood. The sequence was collected from a girl aged 5-17 years with multiple sclerosis.

The CDR3 loop is CATSETSGTGKFF. CDR3 bases: TGTGCCACCAGCGAAACCTCCGGGACAGGGAAGTTCTTC. The chain has TRBV15 and TRBJ2-1, with 9 positions matching TRBD1. The germline V gene encodes CDR1 LNHNV and CDR2 YYDKDF (reference sequence). V shed 5 bases and J 14 bases; nucleotides not matched to a gene: 10. The CDR3 length is 13 residues.